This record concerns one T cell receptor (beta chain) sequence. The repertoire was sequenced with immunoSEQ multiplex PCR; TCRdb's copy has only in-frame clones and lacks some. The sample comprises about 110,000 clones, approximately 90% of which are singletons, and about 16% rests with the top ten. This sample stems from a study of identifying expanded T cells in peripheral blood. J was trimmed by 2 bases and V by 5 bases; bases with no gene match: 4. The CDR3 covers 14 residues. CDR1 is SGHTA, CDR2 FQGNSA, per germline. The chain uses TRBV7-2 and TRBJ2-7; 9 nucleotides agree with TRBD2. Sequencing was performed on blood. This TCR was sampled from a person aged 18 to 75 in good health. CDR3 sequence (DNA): TGTGCCAGCAGCGTACTAGCGGGTCCCTACGAGCAGTACTTC. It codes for CASSVLAGPYEQYF.